This T cell receptor (beta chain) derives from a study of blood T cell repertoires in COVID-19. The wider study: Acute-phase and convalescent COVID-19 samples originated in the United States, Italy and Spain. Nucleic acid was either cDNA or gDNA, and it came from T cells, B-cell-depleted T cells, or PBMCs.

Participants spanned ages about 18 to 89 years and resided in 20 to 30 US areas. In the study's own analysis: Using reference gene primer amplification, nucleated cell counts were estimated. Profiling relied on immunoSEQ multiplex PCR, and the TCRdb table lists in-frame clones only, not all of them. V and J calls and clone size are those listed in that table; D and trimming were worked out from the DNA. The data hold about 240,000 clones, with roughly 86% observed a single time. V dropped 5 bases and J dropped 4; count of bases not matched to a gene: 7. The V gene's germline CDR1 is SGHTA and CDR2 FQGNSA. CDR3 size: 15 residues.

The rearrangement uses TRBV7-2 and TRBJ1-2; 10 nucleotides line up with TRBD1. Input material: PBMCs or T cells enriched from blood (not recorded which). The clonotype originates from a woman aged 35 to 49 with acute COVID-19. The CDR3 region is CASSQDRGRFYGYTF. CDR3 in DNA: TGTGCCAGCAGCCAAGACAGGGGGCGCTTCTATGGCTACACCTTC.